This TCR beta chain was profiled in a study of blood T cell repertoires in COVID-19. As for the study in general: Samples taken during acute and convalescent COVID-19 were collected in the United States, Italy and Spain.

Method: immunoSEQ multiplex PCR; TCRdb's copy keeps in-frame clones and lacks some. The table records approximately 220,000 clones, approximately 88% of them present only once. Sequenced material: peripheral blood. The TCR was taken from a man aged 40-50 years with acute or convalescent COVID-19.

The CDR3 spells CASSSQGALGYTF. CDR3 nucleotide sequence: TGCGCCAGCAGCTCGCAGGGGGCGCTTGGCTACACCTTC. The chain employs TRBV5-1 and TRBJ1-2, with 8 nucleotides matching TRBD1. The CDR3 is 13 residues long. Germline V CDR1 and CDR2: SGHRS, YFSETQ. V trimming: 3 bases; J trimming: 7 bases; junction bases outside the gene matches: 5.